This T cell receptor (beta chain) stems from a study of blood T cell repertoires in COVID-19. Overall study context: Spain, Italy and the United States supplied samples that represented acute and convalescent COVID-19.

Germline V lookup: CDR1 MNHEY, CDR2 SVGAGI. The V and J ends lost 4 bases and 6 bases, in that order; junction bases with no gene match: 4. This CDR3 comprises 14 residues. In the original workflow: Reference gene primer amplification yielded estimated nucleated cell counts. Data came from immunoSEQ multiplex PCR; TCRdb stores just in-frame clones and leaves some out. V and J calls and clone size follow that table, whereas D and trimming were derived from the DNA. The profile shows some 220,000 clones, around three quarters of them singletons. The rearrangement uses TRBV6-5 and TRBJ1-3; 9 nucleotides line up with TRBD1. Source material: peripheral blood. The TCR sequence derives from a woman aged 70 to 79 with acute or convalescent COVID-19. The CDR3 DNA reads TGTGCCAGCAGTTCCGGGACAGGGACAAACACCATATATTTT. Translation gives CASSSGTGTNTIYF.